These 13 T cell receptor beta chains were sequenced from one sample in a study of radiation and T cells in renal cell carcinoma. Time point: blood 4 weeks post-SBRT, at nephrectomy. The treatment: 15 Gy SBRT to primary tumor, nephrectomy 4 weeks later. The repertoire was sequenced with immunoSEQ multiplex PCR; TCRdb's copy has only in-frame clones and lacks some. Among 150,000 to 200,000 clones listed, roughly 90% were seen once. Sequencing was performed on blood, taken from a patient whose treatment included radiotherapy and nephrectomy. These receptors were collected from a woman between 50 and 59 years old with renal cell carcinoma.

V and J are TRBV5-1 and TRBJ1-4, with 7 bases fitting TRBD1. Per the germline V gene, CDR1 is SGHRS and CDR2 is YFSETQ. The CDR3 spans 16 residues. The J segment lost 1 base and the V segment lost 5 bases, leaving 8 bases of the junction unmatched. This CDR3 is CASSLEGAQTNEKLFF. The CDR3 nucleotides are TGCGCCAGCAGTCTGGAGGGGGCACAAACTAATGAAAAACTGTTTTTT.

The CDR3 coding sequence is TGTGCCAGCTCAGGGCAGTCGAACACCGGGGAGCTGTTTTTT. It is translated as CASSGQSNTGELFF. V and J are TRBV18 and TRBJ2-2, with unresolved D. This CDR3 region has 14 residues. Germline V CDR1 and CDR2: KGHSH, LQKENI. Trimming took 5 bases from V and 0 from J, leaving 7 bases between them.

This clone was picked up one time. The rearrangement uses TRBV6-5 and TRBJ2-4, with D possibly TRBD2 on 5 matching bases. Germline V CDR1 and CDR2: MNHEY, SVGAGI. The V and J ends lost 3 bases and 10 bases respectively, with 13 bases between them. This CDR3 is built from 13 residues. CDR3 in amino acids: CASSYTERGIQYF. The CDR3 nucleotides are TGTGCCAGCAGTTATACGGAAAGAGGGATTCAGTACTTC.

This clone was seen only once. The chain employs TRBV19 and TRBJ1-2, with a weak D call TRBD1 (6 bases). The V gene lost 7 bases and the J gene lost 2 bases, with 14 bases spanning the gap. This CDR3 region has 14 residues. Germline CDR1 LNHDA, CDR2 SQIVND (reference sequence). The CDR3 reads CASNSRGINYGYTF. In nucleotides, the CDR3 is TGTGCCAGTAACTCCAGGGGAATAAACTATGGCTACACCTTC.

The chain is built from TRBV4-3 and TRBJ1-4; D gene ambiguous. Trimming cost V 0 bases and J 7 bases, with 6 bases left between them. This CDR3 is 13 amino acids long. Germline V CDR1 and CDR2: LGHNA, YSLEER. CDR3 coding DNA: TGCGCCAGCAGCCAAGATCGAGGTGAAAAACTGTTTTTT. Protein: CASSQDRGEKLFF.

The J gene is TRBJ2-7, the V gene TRBV11-2; D not certain. CDR3 length: 14 residues. Germline-derived CDR1 and CDR2 are SGHAT and FQNNGV. Trimming removed 1 base from V and 5 bases from J, with 12 bases in between. CDR3 nucleotides: TGTGCCAGCAGCTTAGTGGGCAGGTTCCACGAGCAGTACTTC. As protein: CASSLVGRFHEQYF. The full variable domain, in which reference TRBV11-2 and TRBJ2-7 provide the parts outside the CDR3, is EAGVAQSPRYKIIEKRQSVAFWCNPISGHATLYWYQQILGQGPKLLIQFQNNGVVDDSQLPKDRFSAERLKGVDSTLKIQPAKLEDSAVYLCASSLVGRFHEQYFGPGTRLTVT.

This clone was seen a single time. The V gene is TRBV6-5, the J gene TRBJ2-7; 7 bases fit TRBD1. Trimming took 8 bases from V and 3 from J; bases not matched to a gene: 13. Germline CDR1 MNHEY, CDR2 SVGAGI. The CDR3 sequence is 15 residues long. The CDR3 DNA reads as TGTGCCAGCTGCTTTAGCGAGGGACAGTACTACGAGCAGTACTTC. It is translated as CASCFSEGQYYEQYF.

This clone has a single count. The V call is TRBV5-1, the J call TRBJ2-2, with 9 positions matching TRBD2. V shed 0 bases, J shed 3 bases, and the junction held 0 bases outside the gene matches. Germline V gene lookup returns CDR1 SGHRS and CDR2 YFSETQ. The CDR3 length is 15 residues. The CDR3 DNA follows: TGCGCCAGCAGCTTGGCTAGCGGGGACACCGGGGAGCTGTTTTTT. Protein sequence: CASSLASGDTGELFF.

The chain employs TRBV5-4 and TRBJ1-2; no reliable D call. Trimming shortened V by 0 bases and J by 2 bases, and 5 bases separated the two germline ends. From germline, CDR1 is SGHNT and CDR2 YYREEE (reference sequence). This CDR3 spans 13 amino acids. In nucleotides, the CDR3 is TGTGCCAGCAGCTTGGTGGGGAACTATGGCTACACCTTC. Residues: CASSLVGNYGYTF.

This rearrangement joins TRBV7-2 to TRBJ2-1; possibly TRBD1 for D (6 bases). The germline CDR1 and CDR2 sequences are SGHTA and FQGNSA. The CDR3 is 12 residues long. Trimming left V 6 bases short and J 10 bases short, with 13 bases between. CDR3 loop: CASRWGRGEQFF. The CDR3 region has the DNA TGTGCCAGCAGGTGGGGGCGTGGAGAGCAGTTCTTC.

This sequence joins TRBV28 and TRBJ1-2; possibly TRBD1 for D (5 bases). Germline V gene data show CDR1 as MDHEN and CDR2 as SYDVKM. Trimming left V 3 bases short and J 2 bases short, with 10 bases between. This CDR3 region has 14 residues. Here the CDR3 DNA reads TGTGCCAGCAGTTTTGGAGGGGCCAACTATGGCTACACCTTC. Translation gives CASSFGGANYGYTF.

This chain connects TRBV7-2 to TRBJ2-5, with 7 nucleotides matching TRBD2. V gave up 6 bases and J gave up 7 bases; unmatched junction bases: 11. The CDR3 is 14 residues long. The germline V gene has CDR1 SGHTA and CDR2 FQGNSA. This CDR3 is CASSSRSGVGTQYF. In nucleotides, the CDR3 is TGTGCCAGCAGTTCCCGAAGCGGGGTGGGGACCCAGTACTTC.

This clone came up a few times. This chain links TRBV25-1 with TRBJ1-4; unclear D gene. Looked up from germline, CDR1 is MGHDK and CDR2 is SYGVNS. CDR3 length: 13 residues. V lost 3 bases and J lost 11, with 13 bases in between. In DNA form, the CDR3 reads TGTGCCAGCAGTGACCGCAATCTCTGGAAACTGTTTTTT. As protein: CASSDRNLWKLFF.